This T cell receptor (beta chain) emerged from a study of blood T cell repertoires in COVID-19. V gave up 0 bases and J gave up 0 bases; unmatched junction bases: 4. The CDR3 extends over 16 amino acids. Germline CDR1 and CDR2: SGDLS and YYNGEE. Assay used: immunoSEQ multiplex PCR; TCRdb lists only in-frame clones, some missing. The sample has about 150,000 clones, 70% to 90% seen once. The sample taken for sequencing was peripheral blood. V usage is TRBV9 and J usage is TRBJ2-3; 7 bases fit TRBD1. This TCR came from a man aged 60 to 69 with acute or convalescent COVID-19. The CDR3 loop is CASSVGGTASTDTQYF. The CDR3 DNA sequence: TGTGCCAGCAGCGTAGGGGGGACAGCCAGCACAGATACGCAGTATTTT.